The 28 T cell receptor beta chains presented below share a single source sample, sequenced in a study of cytomegalovirus exposure and HLA in healthy donors. PCR primers comprised 60 Vbeta and 13 Jbeta primers. TCRdb's table, derived via immunoSEQ multiplex PCR, lists solely in-frame clones and lacks some. This sample has 30,000 to 40,000 clones, with more than 60% found just once. The sequencing sample was made of PBMCs. Receptors originate from a man in his forties or fifties in good health and CMV-seropositive.

V gene TRBV7-2 combines with J gene TRBJ2-3; no reliable D call. Germline V gene data show CDR1 as SGHTA and CDR2 as FQGNSA. Between the trimmed V and J ends, which lost 1 base and 5 bases, there was a span of 7 bases. This CDR3 contains 13 residues. CDR3 sequence (DNA): TGTGCCAGCAGCTTAGGTCCTATAGATACGCAGTATTTT. Translation gives CASSLGPIDTQYF.

The chain links TRBV27 to TRBJ2-5, with 7 bases matching TRBD2. With 4 bases clipped from V and 5 bases from J, the junction kept 7 bases outside the gene matches. The CDR3 extends over 14 amino acids. Germline CDR1 reads MNHEY; CDR2 reads SMNVEV (reference sequence). The CDR3 DNA sequence: TGTGCCAGCAGTTCAATAGGACTAGTGGAGACCCAGTACTTC. It yields the protein CASSSIGLVETQYF.

The chain couples TRBV18 to TRBJ2-3; TRBD2 matches at 9 bases. The germline gives CDR1 KGHSH, CDR2 LQKENI. The V segment lost 6 bases and the J segment 2 bases; nucleotides outside the gene matches: 6. The CDR3 spans 15 residues. The CDR3 DNA follows: TGTGCCAGCTCGCTGACTAGCGGCACCACAGATACGCAGTATTTT. Its protein is CASSLTSGTTDTQYF.

V gene TRBV28 combines with J gene TRBJ1-5, with 8 bases that match TRBD1. Looked up from germline, CDR1 is MDHEN and CDR2 is SYDVKM. The CDR3 extends over 13 amino acids. The V and J ends lost 10 bases and 9 bases, in that order; junction bases with no gene match: 11. The CDR3: CATYRTGLMPQHF. The CDR3 DNA reads as TGTGCCACCTACCGGACAGGGTTAATGCCCCAGCATTTT.

V usage is TRBV6-6 and J usage is TRBJ2-1; 7 bases match TRBD2. CDR3 length: 15 residues. V dropped 6 bases and J dropped 4; count of bases not matched to a gene: 9. Germline CDR1 is MNHNY and CDR2 is SVGAGI (reference sequence). CDR3 amino acids: CASRFGLAEYNEQFF. For the CDR3, the DNA is TGTGCCAGCAGGTTTGGGCTAGCGGAATACAATGAGCAGTTCTTC.

This chain connects TRBV9 to TRBJ2-3; 12 bases are a match to TRBD2. Germline CDR1 SGDLS, CDR2 YYNGEE. V was pared by 0 bases and J by 3 bases, with 8 bases of the junction left unmatched. The CDR3 extends over 18 amino acids. CDR3 nucleotides: TGTGCCAGCAGCGTAGCCGGACTAGCGGGAAGGGAGACAGATACGCAGTATTTT. It specifies CASSVAGLAGRETDTQYF.

The V and J genes are TRBV30 and TRBJ1-2; 7 bases fit TRBD1. The V and J ends lost 2 bases and 14 bases, in that order; junction bases with no gene match: 8. This CDR3 comprises 11 residues. The germline V gene encodes CDR1 GTSNPN and CDR2 SVGIG (reference sequence). This chain's CDR3 is CAWSRGQALTF. The CDR3 region has the DNA TGTGCCTGGAGTCGAGGACAGGCCCTGACCTTC.

The V call is TRBV19, the J call TRBJ2-7; 10 bases align to TRBD1. Germline V gives CDR1 LNHDA, CDR2 SQIVND (reference sequence). Trimming cost V 5 bases and J 2 bases; bases outside gene matches: 6. This CDR3 is built from 15 residues. CDR3 coding DNA: TGTGCCAGTAGTCCTGACAGGGGGCAAACCTACGAGCAGTACTTC. Translating it yields CASSPDRGQTYEQYF.

CDR3 nucleotides: TGTGCCTGGAGTCGAGAGAGAAATTCACCCCTCCACTTT. The encoded protein is CAWSRERNSPLHF. The chain links TRBV30 to TRBJ1-6; no clear D. This CDR3 is built from 13 residues. V dropped 2 bases and J dropped 7 bases, with 9 bases sitting between them. CDR1 is GTSNPN and CDR2 is SVGIG in the germline V gene (reference sequence).

The V and J genes are TRBV9 and TRBJ1-2, with 7 bases lining up with TRBD1. J was trimmed by 8 bases and V by 0 bases; bases with no gene match: 16. This CDR3 has 17 residues. CDR1 is SGDLS and CDR2 is YYNGEE in the germline V gene. The CDR3: CASSVGSTATGHGGYTF. CDR3 bases: TGTGCCAGCAGCGTAGGTTCCACCGCGACAGGGCATGGGGGCTACACCTTC.

The chain links TRBV28 to TRBJ1-2, with 7 bases lining up with TRBD1. This CDR3 contains 15 residues. Germline V gene lookup returns CDR1 MDHEN and CDR2 SYDVKM. V shed 3 bases and J 4 bases; nucleotides not matched to a gene: 8. CDR3 loop: CASSFRQGSGYGYTF. CDR3 nucleotides: TGTGCCAGCAGTTTTCGACAGGGCTCCGGCTATGGCTACACCTTC.

V and J are TRBV6-5 and TRBJ2-1; TRBD1 is a possible D gene (5 bases). Germline V CDR1 and CDR2: MNHEY, SVGAGI. This CDR3 has 14 residues. Trimming took 3 bases from V and 0 from J, leaving 6 bases between them. The CDR3 nucleotides read TGTGCCAGCAGTTATGACAGCTCCTACAATGAGCAGTTCTTC. Translating gives CASSYDSSYNEQFF.

The chain recombines TRBV7-9 with TRBJ2-5; the D gene is possibly TRBD2 (5 bases). Germline values: CDR1 SEHNR, CDR2 FQNEAQ (reference sequence). The V gene lost 0 bases and the J gene lost 6 bases, with 11 bases spanning the gap. This CDR3 has 14 residues. As DNA, the CDR3 is TGTGCCAGCAGCTTAGCGCTGGAGGTACAGACCCAGTACTTC. This codes for CASSLALEVQTQYF.

This clone was picked up a small number of times. The CDR3 sequence is CASSLQEYQPQHF. In DNA, the CDR3 is TGTGCCAGCAGTTTACAGGAATATCAGCCCCAGCATTTT. V and J are TRBV28 and TRBJ1-5; D unclear. CDR1 is MDHEN and CDR2 is SYDVKM in the germline V gene. V lost 2 bases and J lost 5, with 7 bases in between. CDR3 size: 13 residues.

The chain recombines TRBV23-1 with TRBJ2-1, with a possible D match to TRBD2 (5 bases). TRBV23-1 belongs to the ORF category, with a function that is uncertain. The CDR3 contains 11 residues. Trimming shortened V by 6 bases and J by 6 bases, and 6 bases separated the two germline ends. The DNA of the CDR3 is TGCGCCAGCAGCCGGGGCAATGAGCAGTTCTTC. Translating gives CASSRGNEQFF.

The rearrangement links TRBV9 to TRBJ2-1, with D possibly matching TRBD1 (5 bases). The V and J ends lost 7 bases and 6 bases respectively, with 14 bases between them. Germline V gene data show CDR1 as SGDLS and CDR2 as YYNGEE. The CDR3 runs to 13 residues. CDR3 protein: CASGAGLGNEQFF. Written as DNA, the CDR3 is TGTGCCAGCGGAGCAGGGCTAGGCAATGAGCAGTTCTTC.

This chain joins TRBV30 and TRBJ2-3; weak D call: TRBD2 (5 bases). V lost 0 bases and J lost 8, with 12 bases in between. CDR3 length: 13 amino acids. CDR1 and CDR2 from the germline V gene are GTSNPN and SVGIG (reference sequence). CDR3 in DNA: TGTGCCTGGAGTGTAGCAACAGCGGCTACGCAGTATTTT. Amino acid sequence: CAWSVATAATQYF.

The chain recombines TRBV27 with TRBJ1-5; 7 nucleotides agree with TRBD1. Germline CDR1 MNHEY, CDR2 SMNVEV (reference sequence). The CDR3 has 14 residues. The V gene end was trimmed by 6 bases and the J gene end by 4 bases; junction bases not matched to a gene: 6. The CDR3 reads CASSQTGPNQPQHF. The DNA for the CDR3 is TGTGCCAGCAGCCAGACAGGGCCAAATCAGCCCCAGCATTTT.

The rearrangement joins TRBV6-1 to TRBJ2-3; perhaps TRBD1 as D (7 bases). The germline V gene encodes CDR1 MNHNS and CDR2 SASEGT. The CDR3 is 19 residues long. V gave up 2 bases and J gave up 1 base, with 22 bases separating them. The CDR3 region has the DNA TGTGCCAGCAGTGAATATGTTTCTAGCGACCAGGGGGGCACAGATACGCAGTATTTT. Its protein is CASSEYVSSDQGGTDTQYF.

This chain joins TRBV10-3 and TRBJ1-5; D unclear. The CDR3 extends over 13 amino acids. The germline V and J ends were trimmed by 4 bases and 3 bases, with 7 bases remaining between them. Germline V CDR1 and CDR2: ENHRY, SYGVKD. As DNA, the CDR3 is TGTGCCATCAGTGCCAATCCCAATCAGCCCCAGCATTTT. Translation: CAISANPNQPQHF.

The chain carries TRBV5-1 and TRBJ1-6; no firm D call. Between the trimmed V and J ends, which lost 2 bases and 5 bases, there was a span of 11 bases. The CDR3 length is 15 residues. Germline V gives CDR1 SGHRS, CDR2 YFSETQ. The CDR3 DNA reads TGCGCCAGCAGCTTACTAGGAGGTGATAATTCACCCCTCCACTTT. This gives the protein CASSLLGGDNSPLHF.

The chain uses TRBV7-9 and TRBJ1-2; possible D gene TRBD1, 5 bases. The germline V and J ends were trimmed by 5 bases and 2 bases, with 12 bases remaining between them. The CDR3 runs 14 residues. The germline gives CDR1 SEHNR, CDR2 FQNEAQ (reference sequence). This CDR3 reads CASSMRDRNYGYTF. The CDR3 bases are TGTGCCAGCAGCATGCGAGACAGAAACTATGGCTACACCTTC.

The chain carries TRBV5-1 and TRBJ1-1, with D maybe TRBD1 (6 bases). The V gene lost 4 bases and the J gene lost 0 bases, with 13 bases spanning the gap. Germline assignment: CDR1 SGHRS and CDR2 YFSETQ. The CDR3 is 15 residues long. As DNA, the CDR3 is TGCGCCAGCAGCGTACAGGGCTCGATGAACACTGAAGCTTTCTTT. Translation: CASSVQGSMNTEAFF.

This clone was detected a few times. The chain recombines TRBV5-1 with TRBJ1-1, with D unclear. The CDR3 runs to 14 residues. The germline CDR1 and CDR2 sequences are SGHRS and YFSETQ. V lost 3 bases and J lost 1, with 10 bases in between. CDR3 residues: CASSSTPGNTEAFF. The DNA of the CDR3 is TGCGCCAGCAGCTCGACCCCAGGGAACACTGAAGCTTTCTTT. The variable domain in full, completed from reference TRBV5-1 and TRBJ1-1, reads KAGVTQTPRYLIKTRGQQVTLSCSPISGHRSVSWYQQTPGQGLQFLFEYFSETQRNKGNFPGRFSGRQFSNSRSEMNVSTLELGDSALYLCASSSTPGNTEAFFGQGTRLTVV.

This chain joins TRBV7-8 and TRBJ2-7, with 7 bases that match TRBD1. This CDR3 comprises 13 residues. The germline CDR1 and CDR2 sequences are SGHVS and FQNEAQ. Trimming at V came to 5 bases and at J to 3 bases, leaving 4 bases not matched to a gene. The CDR3 DNA sequence: TGTGCCAGCAGCACGGGACAGAGCTACGAGCAGTACTTC. It translates to CASSTGQSYEQYF. The complete variable domain, with remaining parts taken from reference TRBV7-8 and TRBJ2-7, reads GAGVSQSPRYKVAKRGQDVALRCDPISGHVSLFWYQQALGQGPEFLTYFQNEAQLDKSGLPSDRFFAERPEGSVSTLKIQRTQQEDSAVYLCASSTGQSYEQYFGPGTRLTVT.

The chain carries TRBV5-6 and TRBJ2-7; D perhaps matches TRBD2 (5 bases). Germline loops: CDR1 SGHDT, CDR2 YYEEEE. This CDR3 comprises 14 residues. V lost 3 bases to trimming and J lost 3 bases, with 13 bases between them. CDR3 sequence: CASSSAPGNYEQYF. The CDR3 DNA follows: TGTGCCAGCAGCTCGGCCCCGGGGAACTACGAGCAGTACTTC. Full variable domain (remainder filled in from reference TRBV5-6 and TRBJ2-7): DAGVTQSPTHLIKTRGQQVTLRCSPKSGHDTVSWYQQALGQGPQFIFQYYEEEERQRGNFPDRFSGHQFPNYSSELNVNALLLGDSALYLCASSSAPGNYEQYFGPGTRLTVT.

This clone was seen a few times. V is TRBV6-9 and J is TRBJ1-5; a possible D gene is TRBD1 (5 bases). The germline V gene encodes CDR1 MNHGY and CDR2 SVAAGI. V was clipped by 4 bases and J by 0 bases, with 13 bases between them. This CDR3 spans 16 amino acids. The CDR3: CASSSGGLFSNQPQHF. In DNA form, the CDR3 reads TGTGCCAGCAGTTCGGGGGGGTTATTTAGCAATCAGCCCCAGCATTTT.

The chain recombines TRBV6-5 with TRBJ1-1; maybe TRBD1 (5 bases). CDR1 and CDR2 from the germline V gene are MNHEY and SVGAGI. This CDR3 region has 13 residues. V was cut by 6 bases and J by 1 base, with 9 bases left in between. The CDR3 nucleotides read TGTGCCAGCAGACTGACAGCGAACACTGAAGCTTTCTTT. Encoded protein: CASRLTANTEAFF.